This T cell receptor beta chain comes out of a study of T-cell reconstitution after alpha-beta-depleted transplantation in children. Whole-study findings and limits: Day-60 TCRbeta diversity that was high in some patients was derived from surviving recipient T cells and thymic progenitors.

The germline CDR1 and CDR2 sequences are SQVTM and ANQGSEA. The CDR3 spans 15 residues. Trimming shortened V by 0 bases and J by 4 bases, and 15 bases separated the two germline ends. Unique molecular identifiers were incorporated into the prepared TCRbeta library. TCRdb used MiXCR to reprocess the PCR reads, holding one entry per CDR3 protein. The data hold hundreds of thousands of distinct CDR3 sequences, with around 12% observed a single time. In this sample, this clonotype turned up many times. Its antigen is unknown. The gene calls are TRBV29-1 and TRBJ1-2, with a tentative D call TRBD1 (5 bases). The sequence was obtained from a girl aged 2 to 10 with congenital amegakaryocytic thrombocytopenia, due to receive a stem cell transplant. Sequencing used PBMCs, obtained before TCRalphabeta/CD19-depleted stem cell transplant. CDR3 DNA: TGCAGCGTTGAAGATGATGGTGCAGGGACCTATGGCTACACCTTC. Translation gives CSVEDDGAGTYGYTF.